This T cell receptor (beta chain) was recovered during a study of blood T cell repertoires in COVID-19. Study context: T cells, B-cell-depleted T cells, or PBMCs provided the cDNA or gDNA that served as material.

Losses at the gene ends were 5 bases for V and 2 bases for J; bases not matched to a gene: 10. From germline, CDR1 is SGHVS and CDR2 FQNEAQ. CDR3 length equals 17 residues. This table comes from immunoSEQ multiplex PCR, and its TCRdb copy is limited to in-frame clones, with some not included. The data show around 370,000 clones, roughly 90% seen once. The material sequenced was peripheral blood. This clonotype was obtained from a man younger than 30 with active or convalescent COVID-19. The V call is TRBV7-8, the J call TRBJ2-7, with 12 bases aligning to TRBD2. The CDR3 spells CASSTRPTSGGTYEQYF. CDR3 coding DNA: TGTGCCAGCAGCACCCGACCTACTAGCGGGGGGACCTACGAGCAGTACTTC.